This TCR beta chain originates from a study of T-cell memory formation after mild COVID-19. Study-level information: Clusters were largely donor specific. Study-level findings and limits: The authors left the SARS-CoV-2 specificity of second-wave clones peaking on day 37 unconfirmed. A second wave expanding day 15 to 37 was CD4+-biased; contracting clones were balanced.

Barcoded TCR alpha and TCR beta cDNA libraries with UMIs came from 5'RACE using constant-segment primers. TCRdb re-called the 5' RACE reads through MiXCR, storing one row per CDR3 protein. The sample shows roughly 380,000 distinct CDR3 sequences, around 27% of them seen only once. In regard to this clonotype: As yet, its antigen is unknown.

Looked up from germline, CDR1 is SGDLS and CDR2 is YYNGEE. Trimming removed 0 bases from V and 3 bases from J, with 10 bases in between. This CDR3 contains 15 residues. The chain couples TRBV9 to TRBJ1-5; TRBD1 might be the D (5 bases). This sequence originates from an adult woman who had mild COVID-19 (a few samples of this study predate the infection). Cell type and time point are not known. The sequenced material came from PBMCs or a T cell subset sorted from them (not recorded which). CDR3 sequence (DNA): TGTGCCAGCAGCGTAGATCCGGGGGTCAATCAGCCCCAGCATTTT. Translated: CASSVDPGVNQPQHF.